The 30 T cell receptor beta chains listed next were all sequenced from one sample in a study of blood T cells in healthy people across ages. Together with a sample-barcoded 5' primer, a J-beta primer mix was included in a second PCR lasting about 7 to 11 cycles. One entry per CDR3 protein, called by TCRdb with MiXCR from the 5' RACE reads. The sample yields fewer than 750,000 distinct CDR3 sequences, approximately 52% seen once. Source material: blood. The receptors shown here come from a woman aged 80 or older in good health.

This clonotype was recorded at least ten times. The V and J genes are TRBV5-1 and TRBJ2-1; 7 bases fit TRBD1. The CDR3 length is 14 residues. Germline lookup yields CDR1 SGHRS and CDR2 YFSETQ. J lost 6 bases, V lost 4 bases, and 7 bases had no gene match. CDR3 coding DNA: TGCGCCAGCAGCCCCCAATCAGGGGGCAATGAGCAGTTCTTC. Amino acids: CASSPQSGGNEQFF.

The chain uses TRBV29-1 and TRBJ1-5; 9 bases agree with TRBD1. CDR1 and CDR2 from the germline V gene are SQVTM and ANQGSEA. With V trimmed by 7 bases and J by 5 bases, 6 bases remained unmatched. The CDR3 has 13 amino acids. The CDR3 DNA follows: TGCAGCGGGGGACAGGGAGGCGATCAGCCCCAGCATTTT. Translating it yields CSGGQGGDQPQHF.

This clonotype was observed many times. The chain employs TRBV5-1 and TRBJ1-2, with 7 bases identical to TRBD1. This CDR3 region has 15 residues. Losses at the gene ends were 2 bases for V and 6 bases for J; bases not matched to a gene: 10. Per germline, CDR1 SGHRS and CDR2 YFSETQ. The CDR3, as DNA: TGCGCCAGCAGCTTCCTGACAGGGAGCATGGATGGCTACACCTTC. Translation gives CASSFLTGSMDGYTF.

This clonotype showed up just once. This chain uses TRBV5-6 with TRBJ2-1, with 10 bases aligning to TRBD2. This CDR3 is 16 amino acids long. The germline gives CDR1 SGHDT, CDR2 YYEEEE. V lost 1 base and J lost 4; bases outside the gene matches: 5. The CDR3 spells CASSLTLAGSYNEQFF. CDR3 DNA sequence: TGTGCCAGCAGCTTGACACTAGCGGGGTCTTACAATGAGCAGTTCTTC. The whole variable domain, filled in from reference TRBV5-6 and TRBJ2-1, reads DAGVTQSPTHLIKTRGQQVTLRCSPKSGHDTVSWYQQALGQGPQFIFQYYEEEERQRGNFPDRFSGHQFPNYSSELNVNALLLGDSALYLCASSLTLAGSYNEQFFGPGTRLTVL.

This chain connects TRBV11-1 to TRBJ1-1; 8 bases are a match to TRBD1. Germline V gene lookup returns CDR1 SGHAT and CDR2 FQDESV (reference sequence). Germline trimming cut 4 bases from V and 5 bases from J; bases unmatched to any gene: 9. The CDR3 runs to 15 residues. CDR3 in amino acids: CASSWPGTGKTEAFF. The DNA of the CDR3 is TGTGCCAGCAGCTGGCCCGGGACAGGCAAGACTGAAGCTTTCTTT.

In DNA form, the CDR3 reads TGTGCCAGCAAACTCTTAGGTGATAATTCACCCCTCCACTTT. Encoded protein: CASKLLGDNSPLHF. V usage is TRBV25-1 and J usage is TRBJ1-6; D is uncertain. This CDR3 comprises 14 residues. CDR1 is MGHDK and CDR2 is SYGVNS in the germline V gene. Trimming cost V 7 bases and J 5 bases, with 12 bases left between them.

At least ten counts were recorded for this clonotype. The V gene is TRBV12-3 or TRBV12-4, the J gene TRBJ2-1; 7 nucleotides match TRBD2. V shed 6 bases, J shed 7 bases, and the junction held 12 bases outside the gene matches. The CDR3 contains 15 residues. CDR3 nucleotide sequence: TGTGCCAGCAGACGTCGACTAGCTACCGGAAATGAGCAGTTCTTC. The encoded protein is CASRRRLATGNEQFF.

This sequence joins TRBV7-9 and TRBJ1-1; D uncertain. This CDR3 spans 12 amino acids. Germline V gives CDR1 SEHNR, CDR2 FQNEAQ (reference sequence). V was trimmed by 4 bases and J by 4 bases, leaving 7 bases between them. CDR3 residues: CASSYPPTEAFF. The CDR3 nucleotides are TGTGCCAGCAGCTACCCTCCCACTGAAGCTTTCTTT. The entire variable domain, with the rest obtained from reference TRBV7-9 and TRBJ1-1, is as follows: DTGVSQNPRHKITKRGQNVTFRCDPISEHNRLYWYRQTLGQGPEFLTYFQNEAQLEKSRLLSDRFSAERPKGSFSTLEIQRTEQGDSAMYLCASSYPPTEAFFGQGTRLTVV.

The CDR3 DNA sequence: TGCTCCTTGGCGGGGAGTAATGAAAAACTGTTTTTT. Its translation: CSLAGSNEKLFF. The rearrangement uses TRBV20-1 and TRBJ1-4; no firm D call. The CDR3 loop spans 12 amino acids. CDR1 DFQATT and CDR2 SNEGSKA come from the germline V gene (reference sequence).

A note on this clonotype: This may stem from a read error, because a much larger clone lies one nucleotide away. J is TRBJ2-3 and V is TRBV6-6; 7 bases map to TRBD2. The CDR3 runs to 15 residues. V shed 6 bases, J shed 0 bases, and the junction held 6 bases outside the gene matches. Germline CDR1 and CDR2: MNHNY and SVGAGI (reference sequence). CDR3 amino acids: CASRESGGSTDTQYF. CDR3 bases: TGTGCCAGCAGAGAATCGGGGGGAAGCACAGATACGCAGTATTTT.

The chain recombines TRBV7-2 with TRBJ1-6; 9 nucleotides align to TRBD1. The CDR3 loop spans 17 amino acids. With V trimmed by 3 bases and J by 2 bases, 5 bases remained unmatched. The germline gives CDR1 SGHTA, CDR2 FQGNSA. CDR3 in DNA: TGTGCCAGCAGCTTTACAGGGGGCGCCCCCTATAATTCACCCCTCCACTTT. Protein: CASSFTGGAPYNSPLHF.

This clonotype was detected many times. The J gene is TRBJ2-3, the V gene TRBV7-3, with D perhaps TRBD1 (5 bases). This CDR3 region has 15 residues. Germline lookup yields CDR1 SGHTA and CDR2 FQGTGA. Trimming removed 6 bases at V and 3 bases at J, with 16 bases between. The CDR3: CASRPPGQRTDTQYF. The CDR3 DNA is TGTGCCAGCAGGCCCCCCGGACAAAGGACAGATACGCAGTATTTT.

In this sample, this clonotype turned up many times. The chain uses TRBV6-6 and TRBJ1-5; D remains ambiguous. This CDR3 has 12 amino acids. In germline, CDR1 is MNHNY, CDR2 SVGAGI (reference sequence). V was clipped by 6 bases and J by 6 bases, with 9 bases between them. The CDR3 DNA reads TGTGCCAGCAGACACGGGTGTCAGCCCCAGCATTTT. Protein: CASRHGCQPQHF.

The CDR3 sequence is CAISEGRPTDTQYF. CDR3 coding DNA: TGTGCCATCAGTGAGGGGAGGCCCACAGATACGCAGTATTTT. V usage is TRBV10-3 and J usage is TRBJ2-3; perhaps TRBD2 as D (6 bases). Trimming shortened V by 2 bases and J by 2 bases, and 8 bases separated the two germline ends. The CDR3 sequence is 14 residues long. Germline lookup yields CDR1 ENHRY and CDR2 SYGVKD.

The V and J genes are TRBV20-1 and TRBJ1-2; D is uncertain. This CDR3 contains 13 residues. With 2 bases removed from V and 0 bases from J, the gap between germline ends came to 7 bases. CDR1 is DFQATT and CDR2 is SNEGSKA in the germline V gene (reference sequence). The CDR3 sequence: CSARREANYGYTF. The CDR3 DNA is TGCAGTGCTAGACGGGAGGCTAACTATGGCTACACCTTC.

V gene TRBV7-9 combines with J gene TRBJ1-6, with D possibly TRBD1 on 6 matching bases. Germline-derived CDR1 and CDR2 are SEHNR and FQNEAQ (reference sequence). The V and J ends lost 4 bases and 8 bases respectively, with 18 bases between them. The CDR3 totals 16 residues. In DNA form, the CDR3 reads TGTGCCAGCAGCTCCCCTGGGGGACACAGAGATTCACCCCTCCACTTT. It translates to CASSSPGGHRDSPLHF. Filled out from reference TRBV7-9 and TRBJ1-6, the complete variable domain reads DTGVSQNPRHKITKRGQNVTFRCDPISEHNRLYWYRQTLGQGPEFLTYFQNEAQLEKSRLLSDRFSAERPKGSFSTLEIQRTEQGDSAMYLCASSSPGGHRDSPLHFGNGTRLTVT.

This chain joins TRBV24-1 and TRBJ2-3; possible D gene TRBD1, 5 bases. Germline V gene lookup returns CDR1 KGHDR and CDR2 SFDVKD. This CDR3 is built from 15 residues. The germline V and J ends were trimmed by 8 bases and 0 bases, with 14 bases remaining between them. For the CDR3, the DNA is TGTGCCACCAATATAAACAGGATCAGCACAGATACGCAGTATTTT. Its translation: CATNINRISTDTQYF.

This clonotype was observed a handful of times. The CDR3 reads CASSKGLAGASTGELFF. For the CDR3, the DNA is TGTGCCAGCAGCAAGGGACTAGCGGGGGCCAGCACCGGGGAGCTGTTTTTT. The rearrangement links TRBV2 to TRBJ2-2; 14 nucleotides match TRBD2. The CDR3 is 17 amino acids. Losses at the gene ends were 6 bases for V and 4 bases for J; bases not matched to a gene: 7. Germline V lookup: CDR1 SNHLY, CDR2 FYNNEI.

This clonotype was recorded a few times. The J gene is TRBJ2-2, the V gene TRBV12-3 or TRBV12-4; D may be TRBD2 (6 bases). The V gene lost 7 bases and the J gene lost 6 bases, with 12 bases spanning the gap. The CDR3 consists of 13 residues. The CDR3 bases are TGTGCCAGCAATCCATGGGGGGCCGGGGAGCTGTTTTTT. It is translated as CASNPWGAGELFF.

This clonotype was counted ten times or more. The chain has TRBV10-2 and TRBJ1-1, with D perhaps matching TRBD1 (5 bases). The CDR3 has 12 amino acids. Per the germline V gene, CDR1 is WSHSY and CDR2 is SAAADI. V lost 6 bases to trimming and J lost 4 bases, with 9 bases between them. The CDR3 nucleotides read TGCGCCAGCAGGGAGGGGTTCACTGAAGCTTTCTTT. It is translated as CASREGFTEAFF.

This clonotype has only a few counts. The gene calls are TRBV7-2 and TRBJ1-1; TRBD1 agrees at 10 bases. Germline V gene lookup returns CDR1 SGHTA and CDR2 FQGNSA. J gave up 6 bases and V 1 base, and 2 bases lay outside the gene matches. CDR3 size: 14 residues. The CDR3 region is CASSLGDRGAEAFF. DNA for the CDR3: TGTGCCAGCAGCTTAGGGGACAGGGGCGCTGAAGCTTTCTTT.

With respect to this clonotype: At one end, the junction sequence differs from germline, possibly due to a read error. This chain connects TRBV3-1 to TRBJ2-7; D not resolved. Germline V gene lookup returns CDR1 LGHDT and CDR2 YNNKEL (reference sequence). The CDR3 contains 15 residues. This CDR3 reads CASSQVARNTYGQYF. The CDR3 bases are TGTGCCAGCAGCCAAGTGGCTCGAAATACCTACGGGCAGTACTTC.

V gene TRBV7-2 combines with J gene TRBJ1-1; no clear D. The CDR3 spans 15 residues. Germline CDR1 and CDR2: SGHTA and FQGNSA. V was cut by 0 bases and J by 0 bases, with 8 bases left in between. In DNA form, the CDR3 reads TGTGCCAGCAGCTTAGCCCACAACGTGAACACTGAAGCTTTCTTT. As protein: CASSLAHNVNTEAFF.

The chain joins TRBV28 to TRBJ1-2, with TRBD1 matching over 11 bases. Germline loops: CDR1 MDHEN, CDR2 SYDVKM. This CDR3 spans 15 amino acids. Germline trimming cut 6 bases from V and 2 bases from J; bases unmatched to any gene: 5. In nucleotides, the CDR3 is TGTGCCAGCAGCCAACGGACAGGGGGCAACTATGGCTACACCTTC. Amino acids: CASSQRTGGNYGYTF.

This clonotype was observed a few times. The genes are TRBV6-6 and TRBJ2-7, with 8 bases fitting TRBD2. The length of the CDR3 is 15 residues. Germline V gene lookup returns CDR1 MNHNY and CDR2 SVGAGI (reference sequence). V gave up 2 bases and J gave up 2 bases; unmatched junction bases: 5. CDR3 nucleotides: TGTGCCAGCAGTTACAGGGTAGCGGGGACCTACGAGCAGTACTTC. This sequence encodes CASSYRVAGTYEQYF.

With regard to this clonotype: Possible read error: a much larger clone is one base away. This chain connects TRBV12-3 or TRBV12-4 to TRBJ2-1; 8 bases are a match to TRBD2. Matching the DNA end better, TRBJ2-7 makes the J call doubtful. CDR3 length equals 14 residues. The CDR3 DNA reads TGTGCCAGCATCGCGGGGGGTCCCTACAATGAGCAGTACTTC. This encodes CASIAGGPYNEQYF.

The gene calls are TRBV4-1 and TRBJ2-7, with a tentative D call TRBD2 (6 bases). Germline assignment: CDR1 MGHRA and CDR2 YSYEKL. Trimming removed 8 bases at V and 7 bases at J, with 24 bases between. The length of the CDR3 is 15 residues. The CDR3 DNA reads as TGCGCCAGCGTGAACCGGGGACTGGCAGGCGATGAGCAGTACTTC. It is translated as CASVNRGLAGDEQYF.

This rearrangement joins TRBV5-1 to TRBJ2-2; TRBD1 matches at 8 bases. Germline CDR1 SGHRS, CDR2 YFSETQ. V shed 3 bases and J 6 bases; nucleotides not matched to a gene: 7. The CDR3 spans 15 residues. The CDR3 nucleotides are TGCGCCAGCAGCTCTACCGGGACAGGCGCCGGGGAGCTGTTTTTT. This encodes CASSSTGTGAGELFF.

The chain joins TRBV5-1 to TRBJ1-2; D uncertain. CDR3 length equals 16 residues. Looked up from germline, CDR1 is SGHRS and CDR2 is YFSETQ. The germline V and J ends were trimmed by 0 bases and 0 bases, with 12 bases remaining between them. The DNA for the CDR3 is TGCGCCAGCAGCTTGGATAGAACCGGGGCTAACTATGGCTACACCTTC. This codes for CASSLDRTGANYGYTF.

This clonotype was seen many times. The genes are TRBV5-1 and TRBJ1-2; D unclear. V was clipped by 0 bases and J by 6 bases, with 9 bases between them. Germline V lookup: CDR1 SGHRS, CDR2 YFSETQ. This CDR3 contains 13 residues. CDR3: CASSLGAADGYTF. The CDR3 DNA follows: TGCGCCAGCAGCTTGGGCGCGGCAGATGGCTACACCTTC. The variable domain in full, completed from reference TRBV5-1 and TRBJ1-2, reads KAGVTQTPRYLIKTRGQQVTLSCSPISGHRSVSWYQQTPGQGLQFLFEYFSETQRNKGNFPGRFSGRQFSNSRSEMNVSTLELGDSALYLCASSLGAADGYTFGSGTRLTVV.